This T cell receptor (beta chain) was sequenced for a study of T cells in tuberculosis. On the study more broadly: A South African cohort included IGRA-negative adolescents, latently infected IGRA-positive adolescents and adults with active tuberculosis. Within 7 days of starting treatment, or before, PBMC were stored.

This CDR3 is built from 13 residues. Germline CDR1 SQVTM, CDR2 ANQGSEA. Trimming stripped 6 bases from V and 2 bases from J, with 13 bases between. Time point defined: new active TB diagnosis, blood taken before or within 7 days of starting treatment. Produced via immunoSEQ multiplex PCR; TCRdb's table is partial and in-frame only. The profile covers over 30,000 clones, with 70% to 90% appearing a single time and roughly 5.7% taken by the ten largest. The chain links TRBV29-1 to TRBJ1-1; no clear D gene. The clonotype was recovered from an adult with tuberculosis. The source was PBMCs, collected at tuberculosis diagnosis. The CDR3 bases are TGCAGCGTCGAGTTGGGCCCAAACACTGAAGCTTTCTTT. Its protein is CSVELGPNTEAFF.